The clone carrying this T cell receptor (beta chain) was detected many times. Its antigen is not identified. The data stem from a study of response to subunit inactivated influenza vaccine. Whole-study findings and limits: Each seasonal influenza vaccination recruits few new T cells, the authors suggested.

CDR1 and CDR2 from the germline V gene are SGDLS and YYNGEE. The CDR3 is 17 amino acids. V shed 4 bases, J shed 0 bases, and the junction held 7 bases outside the gene matches. From the RT-PCR reads, TCRdb called clonotypes with MiXCR, one entry per CDR3 protein. The sample holds approximately 530,000 distinct CDR3 sequences; 10% to 15% are singletons and the top ten take 13%. The sequencing used PBMCs from blood, collected 35 to 45 days after vaccination. The clonotype comes from a man aged 50-59 years who received an inactivated influenza vaccine. V is TRBV9 and J is TRBJ2-3; 11 bases align to TRBD2. In nucleotides, the CDR3 is TGTGCCAGCAGCCCCTATTGGACTAGCGGGAGCACAGATACGCAGTATTTT. It translates to CASSPYWTSGSTDTQYF. The entire variable domain, with the rest obtained from reference TRBV9 and TRBJ2-3, is as follows: DSGVTQTPKHLITATGQRVTLRCSPRSGDLSVYWYQQSLDQGLQFLIQYYNGEERAKGNILERFSAQQFPDLHSELNLSSLELGDSALYFCASSPYWTSGSTDTQYFGPGTRLTVL.